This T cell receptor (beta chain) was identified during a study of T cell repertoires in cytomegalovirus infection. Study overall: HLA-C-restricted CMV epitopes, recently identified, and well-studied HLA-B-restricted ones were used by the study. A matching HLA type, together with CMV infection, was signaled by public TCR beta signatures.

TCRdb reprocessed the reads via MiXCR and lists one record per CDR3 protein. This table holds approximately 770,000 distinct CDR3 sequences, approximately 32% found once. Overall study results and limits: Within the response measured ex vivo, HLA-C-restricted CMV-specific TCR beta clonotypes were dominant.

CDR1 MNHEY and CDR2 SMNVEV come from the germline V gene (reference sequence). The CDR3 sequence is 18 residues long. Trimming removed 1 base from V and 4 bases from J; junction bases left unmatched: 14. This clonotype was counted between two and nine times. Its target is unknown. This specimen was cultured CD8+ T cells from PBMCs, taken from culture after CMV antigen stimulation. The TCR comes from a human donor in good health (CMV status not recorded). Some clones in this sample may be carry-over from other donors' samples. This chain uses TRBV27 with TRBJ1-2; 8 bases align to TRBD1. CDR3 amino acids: CASSLLSLAGGLIYGYTF. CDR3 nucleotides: TGTGCCAGCAGTTTATTAAGTTTGGCAGGGGGCCTCATCTATGGCTACACCTTC.